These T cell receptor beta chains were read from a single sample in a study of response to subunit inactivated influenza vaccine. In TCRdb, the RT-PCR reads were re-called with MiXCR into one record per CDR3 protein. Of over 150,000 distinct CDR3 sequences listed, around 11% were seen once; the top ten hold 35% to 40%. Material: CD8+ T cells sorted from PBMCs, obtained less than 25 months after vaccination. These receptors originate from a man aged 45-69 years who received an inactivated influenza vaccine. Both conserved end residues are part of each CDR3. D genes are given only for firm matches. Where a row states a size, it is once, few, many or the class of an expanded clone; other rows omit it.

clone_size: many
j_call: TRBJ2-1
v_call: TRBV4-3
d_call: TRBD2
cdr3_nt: TGCGCCAGCAGCCAAGTAACGGGGGGGGGCTACAATGAGCAGTTCTTC
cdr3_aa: CASSQVTGGGYNEQFF

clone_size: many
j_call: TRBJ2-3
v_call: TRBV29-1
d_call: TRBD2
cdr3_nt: TGCAGCGTTGACTACGCTAGCGGGAGCGATACGCAGTATTTT
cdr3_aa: CSVDYASGSDTQYF

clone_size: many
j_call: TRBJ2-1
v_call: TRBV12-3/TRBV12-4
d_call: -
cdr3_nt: TGTGCCAGCAGTTGGGGCAGGGGTGACTACAATGAGCAGTTCTTC
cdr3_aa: CASSWGRGDYNEQFF

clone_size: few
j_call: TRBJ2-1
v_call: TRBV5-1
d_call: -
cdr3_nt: TGCGCCAGCAGCACGGCCTCAGGGTATGAGCAGTTCTTC
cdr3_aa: CASSTASGYEQFF

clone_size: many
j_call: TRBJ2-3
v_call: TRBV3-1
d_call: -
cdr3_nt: TGTGCCAGCAGCCAAGACCCCTTAGCCTCTTCGGGCACAGATACGCAGTATTTT
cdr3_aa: CASSQDPLASSGTDTQYF

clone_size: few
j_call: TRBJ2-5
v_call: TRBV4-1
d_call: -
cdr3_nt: TGCGCCAGCAGCCAAACAGGGCTCCAAGAGACCCAGTACTTC
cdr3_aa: CASSQTGLQETQYF

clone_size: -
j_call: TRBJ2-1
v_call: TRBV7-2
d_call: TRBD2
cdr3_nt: TGTGCCAGCAGCTTAGCTGGACTAGCGACCCAGAGCTCCTACAATGAGCAGTTCTTC
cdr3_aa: CASSLAGLATQSSYNEQFF

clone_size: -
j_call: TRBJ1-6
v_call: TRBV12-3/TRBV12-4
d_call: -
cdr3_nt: TGTGCCAGCAGGCCTGGAGGGAGCTCCTATAATTCACCCCTCCACTTT
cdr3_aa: CASRPGGSSYNSPLHF

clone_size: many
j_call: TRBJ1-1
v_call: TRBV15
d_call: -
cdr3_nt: TGTGCCACCAGCAGAGATAGGTCTTATGAGGGTCCGGAAGCTTTCTTT
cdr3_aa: CATSRDRSYEGPEAFF

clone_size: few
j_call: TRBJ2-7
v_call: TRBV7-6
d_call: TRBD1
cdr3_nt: TGTGCCAGCAGCCCCTATTCCGGGACAGCTTTCTACGAGCAGTACTTC
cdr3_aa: CASSPYSGTAFYEQYF

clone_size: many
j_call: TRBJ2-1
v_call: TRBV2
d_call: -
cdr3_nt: TGTGCCAGCAGGCCGGGACCTTACAATGAGCAGTTCTTC
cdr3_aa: CASRPGPYNEQFF

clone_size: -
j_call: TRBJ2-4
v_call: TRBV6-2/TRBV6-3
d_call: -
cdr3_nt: TGTGCCAGCAGAGGACAAGCCTACGCCAAAAACATTCAGTACTTC
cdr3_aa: CASRGQAYAKNIQYF

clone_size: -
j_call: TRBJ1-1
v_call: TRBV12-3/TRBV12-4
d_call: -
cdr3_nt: TGTGCCAGCAGCAGGAGAACAGATGAAGCTTTCTTT
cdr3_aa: CASSRRTDEAFF